Detailed here is one T cell receptor beta chain. This clone's antigen is unknown. One base away there is no much larger clone; base qualities are not given. The sample originates from a study of memory CD4+ T cells and cytomegalovirus serostatus (dated 2019 in TCRdb). Regarding the study in general: The cohort included approximately 35 healthy adults from Belgium, of whom 9 were CMV seropositive and approximately 25 were CMV seronegative. To replicate a published TCR-based CMV serostatus classifier, the study sequenced CD4+ memory TCRbeta repertoires from a Belgian cohort whose cytomegalovirus serostatus was known.

The Quick-DNA Microprep Kit was used to extract genomic DNA from the sorted cells. Amplification of TCRbeta DNA was done with the immunoSEQ hsTCRbeta kit, following the protocol from the manufacturer. TCRbeta libraries were sequenced on an Illumina MiSeq instrument. The authors' analysis ran thus. Once out-of-frame sequences had been removed, 2,204,828 distinct TCRbeta sequences were left, which works out to an average of around 70,000 per individual. Each individual was scored according to the count of roughly 170 previously reported CMV-associated TCRbeta sequences and the total productive distinct TCRbeta count. A beta-binomial model was reimplemented in Python, and scikit-learn random forests with default parameters were trained on US cohort data. On the Belgian cohort, classifier performance was reported as the median AUC, along with percentile confidence intervals, across 10,000 bootstrap iterations. The source is immuneACCESS, and TCRdb retained only in-frame sequences with V and J called. Part of the clones is not carried over; for the studies checked, unresolved V genes explain less than half of this, and the remainder is unexplained. The V and J calls and the clone size are those of that table, but D and trimming were determined from the DNA. The sample table holds some 53,000 clones, of which 60% to 80% were seen once. The ten largest clones take up 0.77% of the sample.

A FACSAria II was used to sort memory CD4+ T cells, defined as single viable CD3+CD4+CD8-CD45RO+ cells. CMV serostatus was determined with a Roche Elecsys assay detecting serum IgG against CMV pp150, pp28, p38 and p52. After thawing, total CD4+ T cells were enriched by positive selection with CD4 magnetic microbeads. Samples originated from another study that specifically interrogated the CD4+ T cell memory repertoire. Following standard operating procedures, peripheral blood mononuclear cells were isolated and cryopreserved, while serum was kept at -80 degrees C. The staining relied on CD3-PerCP (BW264/56), CD4-APC (RPA-T4), CD45RO-PE (UCHT1) and CD8-Pacific Orange (3B5) antibodies, and Sytox blue was used to exclude non-viable cells. What the work shows at the level of the full study, not this receptor alone: Of 170 or so previously reported CMV-associated TCRbeta sequences, over 65 appeared in the CD4+ memory repertoires, each in one to five individuals. The original-framework classifier achieved a median bootstrapped AUC of about 0.95 with a 95% CI of 0.76-1.00 on the Belgian cohort. Only CD4+CD45RO+ memory cells were sequenced, unlike the original study, which covered naive and memory CD4+ and CD8+ populations. Results were interpreted as suggesting that the CMV-associated TCR signature is largely present in the CD4+ memory repertoire. CMV serostatus prediction reached a median bootstrapped AUC of roughly 0.96 with the original framework and roughly 0.9 with a US-trained random forest.

Cut back by 7 bases and 7 bases, the V and J ends lie 13 bases apart. Reading the germline V gene (reference sequence) gives CDR1 DFQATT and CDR2 SNEGSKA. The CDR3 covers 11 residues, taking in both the cysteine and the phenylalanine. The DNA shown is the 33-base CDR3, in frame from base 1. The sample taken for sequencing was memory CD4+ T cells from blood. The clonotype was recovered from an adult in good health and CMV-seronegative. The V gene is TRBV20-1 and the J gene is TRBJ2-5, with no confidently assigned D gene. The CDR3 protein sequence reads: CSVNPSLTQYF. Read as DNA, the sequence is TGCAGTGTTAACCCGAGCCTGACCCAGTACTTC.